This T cell receptor (beta chain) was sequenced during a study of T cell responses to AZD1222 COVID-19 vaccine. A remark on this clone: Its antigen is still unknown.

Overall study results and limits: It should be noted that donors were predominantly white British and more often female, and clonal diversity was possibly underestimated. Only six AZD1222 recipients tested seropositive at baseline.

This CDR3 is built from 15 residues. V was clipped by 5 bases and J by 3 bases; unmatched bases: 8. The germline CDR1 and CDR2 sequences are SGHTA and FQGNSA. TCRdb keeps only in-frame clones here, not all; method: immunoSEQ multiplex PCR. This sample has around 120,000 clones, with approximately 90% found just once. The chain joins TRBV7-2 to TRBJ2-7; 9 bases align to TRBD1. This specimen consisted of peripheral blood, obtained on day 0 of AZD1222 vaccination. The sequence derives from an adult in good health. The CDR3 protein is CASSEGQGVFYEQYF. In DNA form, the CDR3 reads TGTGCCAGCAGCGAGGGACAGGGTGTTTTCTACGAGCAGTACTTC.